The 11 T cell receptor beta chains below come from one sample, sequenced in a study of blood T cells in healthy people across ages (dated by TCRdb to the mid-2010s). Library generation was performed with 5' RACE. TCRdb names Illumina HiSeq 2500 as the instrument used. A second about 7 to 11 cycle PCR used a sample-barcoded 5' primer and a J-beta primer mix. The public reads were run again by TCRdb, first through fastp at Q25 and then through MiXCR, and only productive beta chains were kept. Identical CDR3 proteins give one entry, which carries the most common genes and DNA. Within this sample are about 1 million distinct CDR3 sequences, with roughly a quarter of them counted one time only. Around 0.75% of the sample lies in the top ten. The same sample was also studied in work on T cells of mothers and their children.

Sequencing used blood. The receptors were sampled from a girl aged 2-10 years in good health.

This sequence joins TRBV7-9 and TRBJ1-2, with 9 positions matching TRBD1. Germline values: CDR1 SEHNR, CDR2 FQNEAQ (reference sequence). The CDR3 runs 15 residues. Trimming took 5 bases from V and 5 from J; bases not matched to a gene: 9. CDR3 DNA sequence: TGTGCCAGCAGCCCGTCGGACAGGGGAGGGTATGGCTACACCTTC. It is translated as CASSPSDRGGYGYTF.

The chain recombines TRBV7-2 with TRBJ1-1, with no clear D. This CDR3 comprises 11 residues. Per germline, CDR1 SGHTA and CDR2 FQGNSA. V dropped 2 bases and J dropped 7 bases, with 5 bases sitting between them. CDR3 in DNA: TGTGCCAGCAGCTTACAGAATGAAGCTTTCTTT. This encodes CASSLQNEAFF. The full variable domain, rest sourced from reference TRBV7-2 and TRBJ1-1, is GAGVSQSPSNKVTEKGKDVELRCDPISGHTALYWYRQSLGQGLEFLIYFQGNSAPDKSGLPSDRFSAERTGGSVSTLTIQRTQQEDSAVYLCASSLQNEAFFGQGTRLTVV.

This clonotype was picked up a small number of times. V and J are TRBV12-3 or TRBV12-4 and TRBJ1-6; 10 bases map to TRBD1. The CDR3 has 20 residues. Losses at the gene ends were 4 bases for V and 1 base for J; bases not matched to a gene: 13. CDR3 sequence: CASSSARTGGGRSYNSPLHF. The CDR3 DNA follows: TGTGCCAGCAGTTCGGCCAGGACAGGGGGGGGTCGGTCCTATAATTCACCCCTCCACTTT.

This clonotype came up a few times. The J gene is TRBJ1-1, the V gene TRBV6-5, with a weak D call TRBD1 (6 bases). CDR1 and CDR2 (germline): MNHEY, SVGAGI. The CDR3 has 11 residues. Trimming stripped 5 bases from V and 12 bases from J, with 13 bases between. The CDR3 protein is CASSATGTTFF. In nucleotides, the CDR3 is TGTGCCAGCAGTGCAACAGGGACCACTTTCTTT.

The J gene is TRBJ1-1, the V gene TRBV6-2 or TRBV6-3; tentatively, D is TRBD1 (6 bases). V shed 5 bases and J shed 4 bases, with 8 bases lying between them. CDR3 size: 12 residues. Germline CDR1 MNHEY, CDR2 SVGEGT. DNA for the CDR3: TGTGCCAGCAGTAGGACAGCCACTGAAGCTTTCTTT. Encoded protein: CASSRTATEAFF.

The chain couples TRBV5-8 to TRBJ2-1; no reliable D call. V lost 6 bases and J 10 bases, leaving 17 bases between the germline ends. Germline CDR1 reads SGHTS; CDR2 reads YDEGEE. The CDR3 loop spans 13 amino acids. The CDR3 DNA reads as TGTGCCAGCACTCCTCACTGGGAATCCGAGCAGTTCTTC. Protein: CASTPHWESEQFF.

This clonotype was seen more than once but under ten times. This chain uses TRBV2 with TRBJ1-1; 8 nucleotides align to TRBD1. The CDR3 length is 14 residues. Trimming took 1 base from V and 4 from J; bases not matched to a gene: 2. Germline V lookup: CDR1 SNHLY, CDR2 FYNNEI. CDR3 sequence: CASSEGTGFTEAFF. CDR3 coding DNA: TGTGCCAGCAGTGAAGGGACAGGGTTCACTGAAGCTTTCTTT. The variable domain in full, with the rest retrieved from reference TRBV2 and TRBJ1-1, is EPEVTQTPSHQVTQMGQEVILRCVPISNHLYFYWYRQILGQKVEFLVSFYNNEISEKSEIFDDQFSVERPDGSNFTLKIRSTKLEDSAMYFCASSEGTGFTEAFFGQGTRLTVV.

V gene TRBV5-1 combines with J gene TRBJ2-1; the match to TRBD2 covers 7 bases. The V segment lost 4 bases and the J segment 4 bases; nucleotides outside the gene matches: 8. Germline V gene lookup returns CDR1 SGHRS and CDR2 YFSETQ. This CDR3 region has 15 residues. CDR3 nucleotides: TGCGCCAGCAGCCTGGAGTGGCGGGGGTACAATGAGCAGTTCTTC. Protein sequence: CASSLEWRGYNEQFF.

V gene TRBV7-2 combines with J gene TRBJ2-3, with 10 nucleotides matching TRBD2. The V gene end was trimmed by 1 base and the J gene end by 0 bases; junction bases not matched to a gene: 7. The germline V gene encodes CDR1 SGHTA and CDR2 FQGNSA. This CDR3 has 18 amino acids. For the CDR3, the DNA is TGTGCCAGCAGCTTAGACAGGACTAGCGGTGCTAGCACAGATACGCAGTATTTT. Encoded protein: CASSLDRTSGASTDTQYF.

This clonotype was detected a few times. The CDR3 sequence is CAISERRKGRRSYEQYF. In nucleotides, the CDR3 is TGTGCCATCAGTGAGCGAAGGAAGGGCCGGCGCTCCTACGAGCAGTACTTC. The chain joins TRBV10-3 to TRBJ2-7; D unresolved. Germline lookup yields CDR1 ENHRY and CDR2 SYGVKD. The CDR3 extends over 17 amino acids. V lost 2 bases and J 0 bases, leaving 17 bases between the germline ends.

This clonotype turned up a few times. This sequence joins TRBV10-2 and TRBJ2-2; D is unclear. The CDR3 totals 13 residues. The V end was cut by 11 bases, the J end by 6 bases, with 16 bases between. Germline V gives CDR1 WSHSY, CDR2 SAAADI. The CDR3 is CASEPENAGELFF. Written as DNA, the CDR3 is TGCGCCTCCGAACCGGAAAACGCCGGGGAGCTGTTTTTT.